This TCR beta chain was recorded in a study of radiation and T cells in renal cell carcinoma. Study background: Nephrectomy followed 15 Gy stereotactic body radiation by 4 weeks.

Stated time point: baseline pretreatment blood. Stated treatment: 15 Gy SBRT to primary tumor, nephrectomy 4 weeks later. Serial blood draws occurred at baseline and 2 and 4 weeks post-SBRT. Sequencing used immunoSEQ multiplex PCR; TCRdb keeps in-frame clones, though not all of them. The sample contains 45,000 or so clones, around 83% of which appear only once. Study observations and caveats: In blood, top tumor clones expanded by 2 weeks, shrinking by 4. Without pretreatment biopsies, baseline tumor clonotype presence was undetermined.

As for this clone: Its antigen is as yet unknown.

The material sequenced was blood, taken from a patient whose treatment included radiotherapy and nephrectomy. The clonotype was recovered from a woman in her sixties or seventies with renal cell carcinoma.

Written as DNA, the CDR3 is TGCGCCAGCAGCCACCGAGGGGGGGAAAATCAGCCCCAGCATTTT. This gives the protein CASSHRGGENQPQHF. The V and J genes are TRBV4-1 and TRBJ1-5, with D possibly being TRBD1 (6 bases). The CDR3 is made up of 15 amino acids. V was cut by 3 bases and J by 4 bases, with 13 bases left in between. In germline, CDR1 is MGHRA, CDR2 YSYEKL.